A single sample gave rise to the 29 T cell receptor beta chains below, sequenced in a study of breast tumors, draining lymph nodes, adjacent tissues. TCRdb fed the multiplex PCR reads into MiXCR, producing one record per CDR3 protein. The sample lists roughly 130,000 distinct CDR3 sequences; approximately 20% were seen once. The lymph nodes were axillary draining lymph nodes from breast cancer patients. Input material: axillary lymph node tissue. The receptors stem from a female donor with breast cancer. Some clones in this sample may be carry-over from other donors' samples.

Comments on this clonotype: This may be a read error, as it is one base from a much larger clone. This sequence joins TRBV20-1 and TRBJ1-2; TRBD1 agrees at 12 bases. The germline V gene encodes CDR1 DFQATT and CDR2 SNEGSKA (reference sequence). This CDR3 region has 15 residues. CDR3 protein: CSAREGQGANYSYTF. DNA for the CDR3: TGCAGTGCTAGAGAGGGACAGGGGGCTAACTATAGCTACACCTTC.

A note on this clonotype: A junction end diverges from the germline sequence, so it may reflect a read error. This chain joins TRBV13 and TRBJ2-1, with 8 bases lining up with TRBD1. Germline loops: CDR1 PRHDT, CDR2 FYEKMQ (reference sequence). This CDR3 is 17 amino acids long. The CDR3 region is CASSSTGGLINYNVQFF. CDR3 DNA: TGTGCCAGCAGCAGTACAGGGGGACTCATTAACTACAATGTGCAGTTCTTC.

This clonotype occurred many times. The rearrangement uses TRBV5-1 and TRBJ2-2; 8 nucleotides agree with TRBD1. Germline loops: CDR1 SGHRS, CDR2 YFSETQ. V lost 6 bases and J lost 0; bases outside the gene matches: 7. This CDR3 has 16 residues. CDR3 in amino acids: CASTPRTGTNTGELFF. The DNA for the CDR3 is TGCGCCAGCACCCCCCGGACAGGGACGAACACCGGGGAGCTGTTTTTT.

This clonotype was picked up a small number of times. The chain combines TRBV4-1 with TRBJ2-3, with 7 bases that match TRBD2. The CDR3 consists of 16 residues. Germline V CDR1 and CDR2: MGHRA, YSYEKL. V lost 7 bases and J lost 0; bases outside the gene matches: 10. CDR3 in amino acids: CASTVLPGLSTDTQYF. The DNA for the CDR3 is TGCGCCAGCACAGTGCTACCGGGACTAAGCACAGATACGCAGTATTTT.

The table lists this clonotype with many counts. The chain combines TRBV6-1 with TRBJ2-1, with 7 bases lining up with TRBD1. This CDR3 is 16 amino acids long. J lost 3 bases, V lost 8 bases, and 13 bases had no gene match. Germline V CDR1 and CDR2: MNHNS, SASEGT. The CDR3 sequence is CASRRAVTGSYNEQFF. CDR3 DNA sequence: TGTGCCAGCCGGCGAGCCGTGACAGGGAGCTACAATGAGCAGTTCTTC.

In this sample, this clonotype turned up many times. The CDR3 loop reads CASSLEWVGETQYF. In nucleotides, the CDR3 is TGTGCCAGCAGCCTTGAGTGGGTTGGAGAGACCCAGTACTTC. The chain links TRBV7-9 to TRBJ2-5; D is ambiguous. The CDR3 contains 14 residues. The V end was cut by 5 bases, the J end by 4 bases, with 14 bases between. Germline V lookup: CDR1 SEHNR, CDR2 FQNEAQ (reference sequence).

This clonotype was detected many times. This sequence joins TRBV5-1 and TRBJ1-5; 10 bases match TRBD1. CDR3 length equals 15 residues. Per the germline V gene, CDR1 is SGHRS and CDR2 is YFSETQ. J lost 5 bases, V lost 1 base, and 3 bases had no gene match. The DNA of the CDR3 is TGCGCCAGCAGCTTGACCGGGACAGGGGATCAGCCCCAGCATTTT. As protein: CASSLTGTGDQPQHF. Supplemented by reference TRBV5-1 and TRBJ1-5, the full variable domain reads KAGVTQTPRYLIKTRGQQVTLSCSPISGHRSVSWYQQTPGQGLQFLFEYFSETQRNKGNFPGRFSGRQFSNSRSEMNVSTLELGDSALYLCASSLTGTGDQPQHFGDGTRLSIL.

To note about this clonotype: Just one base apart from a much larger clone, this may be a read error. It is likely a read error, because the conserved phenylalanine at the end of the CDR3 is missing. This chain connects TRBV10-3 to TRBJ1-5, with a tentative D call TRBD1 (5 bases). There are 13 residues in the CDR3. Looked up from germline, CDR1 is ENHRY and CDR2 is SYGVKD. Trimming took off 8 bases at V and 6 bases at J, with 14 bases between the two ends. The chain's CDR3 is CAIATDLVQPQHL. CDR3 DNA sequence: TGTGCCATCGCGACAGATTTGGTTCAGCCCCAGCATCTT.

Of note for this clonotype: A much larger clone is a single base away; this may be a read error. The genes are TRBV6-6 and TRBJ2-2, with D possibly matching TRBD2 (5 bases). The CDR3 has 12 amino acids. Germline assignment: CDR1 MNHNY and CDR2 SVGAGI (reference sequence). CDR3 in DNA: TGTGCCAGCAGTTATTTCACCGGGGAGCCGTTTTTT. It encodes CASSYFTGEPFF.

This clonotype was recorded many times. J is TRBJ1-5 and V is TRBV4-1; 9 bases are shared with TRBD1. The CDR3 consists of 16 residues. Germline CDR1 reads MGHRA; CDR2 reads YSYEKL. The junction had 6 bases not matched to a gene; V was cut back by 4 bases and J by 2 bases. DNA for the CDR3: TGCGCCAGCAGCCCCGGGGACAGGGTGGGCAATCAGCCCCAGCATTTT. Protein product: CASSPGDRVGNQPQHF.

In its sample, this clonotype was seen many times. The rearrangement uses TRBV7-2 and TRBJ2-5; 12 nucleotides match TRBD1. Unmatched junction bases numbered 6, after V lost 1 base and J lost 12 bases. This CDR3 contains 14 residues. Germline CDR1 is SGHTA and CDR2 is FQGNSA. The chain's CDR3 is CASSLGDRGPSKYF. For the CDR3, the DNA is TGTGCCAGCAGCTTAGGGGACAGGGGGCCCTCGAAGTACTTC.

This clonotype has only a few counts. The chain links TRBV18 to TRBJ2-1; 13 bases map to TRBD2. After removal of 1 base from V and 9 bases from J, the junction contained 6 bases not matched to a gene. The CDR3 contains 16 residues. CDR1 KGHSH and CDR2 LQKENI come from the germline V gene. The CDR3 DNA is TGTGCCAGCTCACCACGAACTAGCGGGGGGGCGAGTGAGCAGTTCTTC. Its translation is CASSPRTSGGASEQFF.

This clonotype was seen ten or more times. The J gene is TRBJ2-5, the V gene TRBV7-3; a possible D gene is TRBD1 (6 bases). Deletions cut 5 bases from V and 5 bases from J, with 15 bases between. This CDR3 region has 14 residues. The germline gives CDR1 SGHTA, CDR2 FQGTGA. CDR3 DNA: TGTGCCAGCAGCCCCCAGGGGCGCGGGGAGACCCAGTACTTC. Amino acids: CASSPQGRGETQYF.

This rearrangement joins TRBV30 to TRBJ1-2; 9 nucleotides agree with TRBD1. CDR1 is GTSNPN and CDR2 is SVGIG in the germline V gene (reference sequence). V shed 7 bases, J shed 0 bases, and the junction held 9 bases outside the gene matches. The CDR3 loop spans 15 amino acids. This CDR3 reads CAFRDRDSSNYGYTF. Written as DNA, the CDR3 is TGTGCCTTCCGGGACAGGGACTCCTCTAACTATGGCTACACCTTC.

V gene TRBV18 combines with J gene TRBJ1-5; maybe TRBD1 (6 bases). V was pared by 3 bases and J by 1 base, with 13 bases between. The CDR3 is 16 amino acids. From germline, CDR1 is KGHSH and CDR2 LQKENI. The CDR3 DNA follows: TGTGCCAGCTCACCCAGGTCCAGGGGCAGCAATCAGCCCCAGCATTTT. Its translation is CASSPRSRGSNQPQHF.

This clonotype was seen ten or more times. The chain has TRBV15 and TRBJ2-7, with D perhaps being TRBD1 or TRBD2 (5 bases each). The CDR3 spans 12 residues. Germline CDR1 and CDR2: LNHNV and YYDKDF (reference sequence). Trimming shortened V by 8 bases and J by 2 bases, and 10 bases separated the two germline ends. The CDR3 nucleotides are TGTGCCACCCGGGACGCTACCTACGAGCAGTACTTC. Translated: CATRDATYEQYF.

This clonotype was recorded at least ten times. The V gene is TRBV9, the J gene TRBJ1-2, with D uncertain. This CDR3 comprises 15 residues. V shed 0 bases and J shed 2 bases, with 11 bases lying between them. Looked up from germline, CDR1 is SGDLS and CDR2 is YYNGEE. This CDR3 reads CASSVALGPNYGYTF. For the CDR3, the DNA is TGTGCCAGCAGCGTAGCTCTGGGTCCGAACTATGGCTACACCTTC.

This clonotype was found a few times. The rearrangement uses TRBV12-5 and TRBJ1-4; D may be TRBD1 (6 bases). Germline lookup yields CDR1 LGHNT and CDR2 FRNRAP. This CDR3 comprises 15 residues. V was pared by 2 bases and J by 2 bases, with 9 bases between. The CDR3 region is CASGLNRGTNEKLFF. The DNA for the CDR3 is TGTGCTAGTGGTTTGAATAGGGGGACTAATGAAAAACTGTTTTTT.

In its sample, this clonotype was seen many times. The V and J genes are TRBV5-1 and TRBJ2-7; TRBD2 aligns across 10 bases. This CDR3 is 16 amino acids long. Looked up from germline, CDR1 is SGHRS and CDR2 is YFSETQ. Unmatched junction bases numbered 10, after V lost 2 bases and J lost 5 bases. The CDR3 bases are TGCGCCAGCAGCTTCGTTGGGACTAGCGAGGGGGACGAGCAGTACTTC. This encodes CASSFVGTSEGDEQYF.

Worth noting for this clonotype: One junction end disagrees with the germline gene, perhaps due to a read error. The chain carries TRBV18 and TRBJ2-5, with D maybe TRBD2 (5 bases). This CDR3 has 11 residues. From germline, CDR1 is KGHSH and CDR2 LQKENI. The CDR3 bases are TGTGTCAGCTCACCGGGGGAGACCCAGTACTTC. Residues: CVSSPGETQYF.

This clonotype was counted many times. This rearrangement joins TRBV20-1 to TRBJ2-1; TRBD1 agrees at 12 bases. The J segment lost 9 bases and the V segment lost 4 bases, leaving 10 bases of the junction unmatched. The CDR3 extends over 15 amino acids. Germline CDR1 reads DFQATT; CDR2 reads SNEGSKA (reference sequence). CDR3 amino acids: CSAIPNRDRGLEQFF. CDR3 nucleotides: TGCAGTGCTATTCCTAACCGGGACAGGGGGCTTGAGCAGTTCTTC.

This clonotype occurred many times. The chain joins TRBV7-2 to TRBJ2-7; 9 bases are a match to TRBD1. Unmatched junction bases numbered 9, after V lost 5 bases and J lost 1 base. This CDR3 is 16 amino acids long. Germline CDR1 SGHTA, CDR2 FQGNSA. The CDR3 DNA reads TGTGCCAGCAGCCCGGGACAGGGCGGGAATTCCTACGAGCAGTACTTC. It encodes CASSPGQGGNSYEQYF. Full variable domain (remainder filled in from reference TRBV7-2 and TRBJ2-7): GAGVSQSPSNKVTEKGKDVELRCDPISGHTALYWYRQSLGQGLEFLIYFQGNSAPDKSGLPSDRFSAERTGGSVSTLTIQRTQQEDSAVYLCASSPGQGGNSYEQYFGPGTRLTVT.

This clonotype was counted at least ten times. The rearrangement links TRBV7-9 to TRBJ2-3; no definite D call. The germline gives CDR1 SEHNR, CDR2 FQNEAQ (reference sequence). CDR3 length: 17 residues. The V and J ends lost 2 bases and 5 bases respectively, with 20 bases between them. The CDR3: CASSLSPRGPPLDTQYF. The CDR3 nucleotides are TGTGCCAGCAGCTTATCCCCCCGCGGACCTCCTTTAGATACGCAGTATTTT.

This clonotype was detected ten times or more. The J gene is TRBJ1-5, the V gene TRBV20-1; D call uncertain. Per germline, CDR1 DFQATT and CDR2 SNEGSKA (reference sequence). V lost 1 base to trimming and J lost 0 bases, with 7 bases between them. This CDR3 is 14 amino acids long. This CDR3 reads CSARASRSNQPQHF. The CDR3 DNA reads TGCAGTGCTAGAGCCAGCCGTAGCAATCAGCCCCAGCATTTT.

On this clonotype: The conserved final phenylalanine or tryptophan is absent from the CDR3, which likely points to a read error. This rearrangement joins TRBV6-6 to TRBJ2-7; 8 nucleotides align to TRBD2. V shed 11 bases, J shed 2 bases, and the junction held 14 bases outside the gene matches. Germline V gene data show CDR1 as MNHNY and CDR2 as SVGAGI (reference sequence). The length of the CDR3 is 15 residues. The CDR3 coding sequence is TGTGCCGTCGGGGCCTCTAACGGGAGGGCCTACGAGCAGTACTCC. This gives the protein CAVGASNGRAYEQYS.

This clonotype has only a few counts. This sequence joins TRBV7-9 and TRBJ1-2; D uncertain. V was clipped by 3 bases and J by 10 bases, with 12 bases between them. The CDR3 is made up of 12 amino acids. The germline V gene encodes CDR1 SEHNR and CDR2 FQNEAQ (reference sequence). The CDR3: CASSFLGSDYTF. DNA for the CDR3: TGTGCCAGCAGCTTTTTAGGTTCGGACTACACCTTC.

In its sample, this clonotype was seen many times. This rearrangement joins TRBV5-4 to TRBJ1-2, with TRBD1 matching 7 bases. The CDR3 sequence is 14 residues long. CDR1 and CDR2 from the germline V gene are SGHNT and YYREEE (reference sequence). V gave up 4 bases and J gave up 4 bases; unmatched junction bases: 7. CDR3 DNA sequence: TGTGCCAGCAGCGGCCGACAGGGATCCTATGGCTACACCTTC. It encodes CASSGRQGSYGYTF. Drawing the rest from reference TRBV5-4 and TRBJ1-2, the complete variable domain is ETGVTQSPTHLIKTRGQQVTLRCSSQSGHNTVSWYQQALGQGPQFIFQYYREEENGRGNFPPRFSGLQFPNYSSELNVNALELDDSALYLCASSGRQGSYGYTFGSGTRLTVV.

The table lists this clonotype with many counts. The chain employs TRBV2 and TRBJ1-2; 10 positions match TRBD1. The V gene end was trimmed by 7 bases and the J gene end by 7 bases; junction bases not matched to a gene: 9. Germline V gene data show CDR1 as SNHLY and CDR2 as FYNNEI. This CDR3 contains 14 residues. The DNA for the CDR3 is TGTGCCAGCACCAAAGGACAGGGGGTTGTTGGCTACACCTTC. Translation: CASTKGQGVVGYTF.

This clonotype was seen at least ten times. The V and J genes are TRBV3-1 and TRBJ1-6, with no clear D. Germline assignment: CDR1 LGHDT and CDR2 YNNKEL (reference sequence). Trimming pared 0 bases from V and 9 bases from J, leaving 9 bases between. The CDR3 sequence is 14 residues long. CDR3 sequence: CASSQELGSSPLHF. The CDR3 bases are TGTGCCAGCAGCCAAGAATTGGGGAGTTCACCCCTCCACTTT.